This T cell receptor (beta chain) originates from a study of T-cell reconstitution after alpha-beta-depleted transplantation in children. Study results and caveats: By one year post-transplant, T-cell counts and diversity largely arose from T cells that were newly produced. Alpha-beta T cells about two months after transplant reportedly derived from several hundred expanded graft clones. High day-60 TCRbeta diversity in some patients came from surviving recipient T cells and thymic progenitors.

CDR1 and CDR2 from the germline V gene are SGHNT and YENEEA. V was pared by 3 bases and J by 3 bases, with 15 bases between. The CDR3 is 15 residues long. Only a few counts were recorded for this clonotype. No antigen is known for it. Preparation of the TCRbeta library involved a method that used unique molecular identifiers. TCRdb ran MiXCR on the PCR reads and lists one entry per CDR3 protein. The table shows over 150,000 distinct CDR3 sequences, with around 7% occurring only once. The chain carries TRBV11-3 and TRBJ2-7; D might be TRBD1 (6 bases). Sequencing used PBMCs, obtained before TCRalphabeta/CD19-depleted stem cell transplant. This clonotype was sampled from a boy between 2 and 10 years old with acute lymphoblastic leukemia, due to receive a stem cell transplant. CDR3 DNA sequence: TGTGCCAGCAGCTTGCACCGGGACAACGACTACGAGCAGTACTTC. Its protein is CASSLHRDNDYEQYF. The entire variable domain, with the rest obtained from reference TRBV11-3 and TRBJ2-7, is as follows: EAGVVQSPRYKIIEKKQPVAFWCNPISGHNTLYWYLQNLGQGPELLIRYENEEAVDDSQLPKDRFSAERLKGVDSTLKIQPAELGDSAVYLCASSLHRDNDYEQYFGPGTRLTVT.